These 22 T cell receptor beta chains share one sample of origin, sequenced in a study of cytomegalovirus exposure and HLA in healthy donors. PCR employed 60 Vbeta and 13 Jbeta primers. The assay was immunoSEQ multiplex PCR, and TCRdb's table has in-frame clones only and misses some. The profile shows around 150,000 clones, less than 85% of them singletons. Sequencing input: PBMCs. Receptor source: a man aged 45-65 years in good health and CMV-seropositive.

The count of this clone is one. This CDR3 is also generated by other DNA sequences in the sample. The CDR3 sequence is CAWRGTSGSEGAGDTQYF. The CDR3 DNA reads TGTGCCTGGAGGGGGACTAGCGGGAGTGAAGGGGCCGGAGATACGCAGTATTTT. J is TRBJ2-3 and V is TRBV30; 14 positions match TRBD2. Trimming took 3 bases from V and 5 from J; bases not matched to a gene: 13. CDR1 and CDR2 (germline): GTSNPN, SVGIG (reference sequence). The CDR3 has 18 residues.

V is TRBV14 and J is TRBJ2-7; D remains unclear. CDR3 length: 14 amino acids. With 1 base removed from V and 6 bases from J, the gap between germline ends came to 13 bases. Per germline, CDR1 SGHDN and CDR2 FVKESK. The CDR3 spells CASSQGASHGEQYF. CDR3 bases: TGTGCCAGCAGCCAAGGGGCCAGTCACGGCGAGCAGTACTTC.

This clone was detected only a few times. This chain connects TRBV7-9 to TRBJ1-1, with no clear D. In germline, CDR1 is SEHNR, CDR2 FQNEAQ (reference sequence). The CDR3 has 14 amino acids. V shed 1 base and J shed 1 base, with 7 bases lying between them. CDR3 amino acids: CASSLGHGNTEAFF. The CDR3 DNA reads as TGTGCCAGCAGCTTAGGCCACGGGAACACTGAAGCTTTCTTT. Supplemented by reference TRBV7-9 and TRBJ1-1, the full variable domain reads DTGVSQNPRHKITKRGQNVTFRCDPISEHNRLYWYRQTLGQGPEFLTYFQNEAQLEKSRLLSDRFSAERPKGSFSTLEIQRTEQGDSAMYLCASSLGHGNTEAFFGQGTRLTVV.

The V and J genes are TRBV9 and TRBJ2-7, with TRBD1 matching over 10 bases. Germline CDR1 reads SGDLS; CDR2 reads YYNGEE. The CDR3 consists of 16 residues. J lost 5 bases, V lost 1 base, and 9 bases had no gene match. CDR3 residues: CASSVSRDRGFDEQYF. The CDR3 bases are TGTGCCAGCAGCGTATCCCGGGACAGGGGATTTGACGAGCAGTACTTC.

In this sample, this clone turned up a few times. This rearrangement joins TRBV4-1 to TRBJ2-7; TRBD2 is a possible D gene (5 bases). Germline CDR1 is MGHRA and CDR2 is YSYEKL. Trimming cost V 1 base and J 6 bases, with 10 bases left between them. The CDR3 has 13 residues. The CDR3 DNA is TGCGCCAGCAGCCAAGTACCTGGAGGCGAGCAGTACTTC. Its translation: CASSQVPGGEQYF.

This clone has a handful of counts. CDR3 nucleotides: TGTGCCAGCAGCTTACGCCGGGTGGAGACCCAGTACTTC. It encodes CASSLRRVETQYF. This rearrangement joins TRBV11-1 to TRBJ2-5; D gene uncertain. The germline V gene encodes CDR1 SGHAT and CDR2 FQDESV (reference sequence). Trimming took 2 bases from V and 5 from J, leaving 9 bases between them. This CDR3 spans 13 amino acids.

This sequence joins TRBV6-1 and TRBJ1-5; D gene ambiguous. The CDR3 is made up of 12 amino acids. Trimming left V 6 bases short and J 3 bases short, with 6 bases between. Germline V lookup: CDR1 MNHNS, CDR2 SASEGT. In DNA, the CDR3 is TGTGCCAGCAGGCGGGACAATCAGCCCCAGCATTTT. Its protein is CASRRDNQPQHF.

The chain combines TRBV7-9 with TRBJ1-1; 8 positions match TRBD1. Germline V gives CDR1 SEHNR, CDR2 FQNEAQ (reference sequence). V was pared by 8 bases and J by 1 base, with 9 bases of the junction left unmatched. The CDR3 contains 15 residues. The chain's CDR3 is CASSRAGGGNTEAFF. In nucleotides, the CDR3 is TGTGCCAGCTCTCGGGCAGGGGGCGGGAACACTGAAGCTTTCTTT.

As concerns this clone: Different DNA sequences within this sample yield the same CDR3. V and J are TRBV2 and TRBJ2-1; D is ambiguous. Trimming removed 6 bases from V and 4 bases from J, with 4 bases in between. CDR1 and CDR2 (germline): SNHLY, FYNNEI. The CDR3 is made up of 11 amino acids. CDR3 in amino acids: CASSVYNEQFF. The CDR3 bases are TGTGCCAGCAGCGTGTACAATGAGCAGTTCTTC.

With respect to this clone: Other DNA sequences in this sample translate to the same CDR3. The chain joins TRBV5-1 to TRBJ2-2, with D possibly TRBD1 on 6 matching bases. Germline values: CDR1 SGHRS, CDR2 YFSETQ. Trimming shortened V by 0 bases and J by 4 bases, and 16 bases separated the two germline ends. This CDR3 contains 17 residues. This CDR3 is CASSLADRRLGTGELFF. In DNA form, the CDR3 reads TGCGCCAGCAGCTTGGCCGACAGGCGTCTGGGCACCGGGGAGCTGTTTTTT.

As regards this clone: One end of the junction fails to match germline, which may point to a read error. V and J are TRBV7-7 and TRBJ2-7; weak D call: TRBD2 (6 bases). This CDR3 has 16 amino acids. Germline CDR1 is SSHAT and CDR2 is FNYEAQ (reference sequence). CDR3 region: CASSLAAKEVSYEQYF. Here the CDR3 DNA reads TGTGCTAGCAGCTTAGCGGCTAAAGAGGTCTCCTACGAGCAGTACTTC.

The V call is TRBV7-3, the J call TRBJ2-2; unclear D gene. There are 15 residues in the CDR3. Germline CDR1 and CDR2: SGHTA and FQGTGA. With 3 bases removed from V and 2 bases from J, the gap between germline ends came to 10 bases. CDR3 DNA sequence: TGTGCCAGCAGCTTGGGCAATACAAACACCGGGGAGCTGTTTTTT. Protein sequence: CASSLGNTNTGELFF.

The chain has TRBV29-1 and TRBJ2-2; no clear D gene. CDR1 is SQVTM, CDR2 ANQGSEA, per germline. This CDR3 is 12 amino acids long. The V gene lost 8 bases and the J gene lost 5 bases, with 12 bases spanning the gap. The CDR3 here is CSTLRETGELFF. The DNA for the CDR3 is TGCAGCACCCTGCGAGAAACCGGGGAGCTGTTTTTT.

This clone was seen only once. This chain connects TRBV30 to TRBJ1-4, with TRBD1 matching 9 bases. Germline CDR1 is GTSNPN and CDR2 is SVGIG (reference sequence). The CDR3 consists of 15 residues. The J segment lost 4 bases and the V segment lost 0 bases, leaving 3 bases of the junction unmatched. CDR3: CAWSVGTGINEKLFF. The CDR3 DNA reads as TGTGCCTGGAGTGTGGGGACAGGGATTAATGAAAAACTGTTTTTT.

The rearrangement uses TRBV19 and TRBJ1-2; D unresolved. Looked up from germline, CDR1 is LNHDA and CDR2 is SQIVND (reference sequence). V lost 3 bases, J lost 4 bases, and 6 bases lay in between. This CDR3 comprises 12 residues. The CDR3: CASSMGIYGYTF. Written as DNA, the CDR3 is TGTGCCAGTAGTATGGGCATCTATGGCTACACCTTC.

The chain links TRBV6-6 to TRBJ2-5; 11 bases map to TRBD2. The DNA end is more similar to TRBJ2-7, so the J call may be wrong. Per the germline V gene, CDR1 is MNHNY and CDR2 is SVGAGI (reference sequence). The CDR3 is 13 residues long. The CDR3 DNA follows: TGTGCCACGGCTAGCGGGAGGCTCGACGAGCAGTACTTC. Its protein is CATASGRLDEQYF.

On this clone: The junction departs from germline at one end; a sequencing error may be responsible. The chain is built from TRBV7-9 and TRBJ2-7; 12 bases are a match to TRBD2. Germline loops: CDR1 SEHNR, CDR2 FQNEAQ (reference sequence). The CDR3 is 15 amino acids. CDR3 DNA: TGTTCCAGCAGCGCCTCTAGCGGGAGGGCCTACGAGCAGTACTTC. It codes for CSSSASSGRAYEQYF.

This chain joins TRBV11-3 and TRBJ2-3; TRBD2 is a possible D gene (5 bases). The CDR3 loop spans 13 amino acids. Germline values: CDR1 SGHNT, CDR2 YENEEA. Trimming cost V 0 bases and J 6 bases, with 7 bases left between them. CDR3: CASSLEQRDTQYF. The CDR3 bases are TGTGCCAGCAGCTTAGAACAGCGGGATACGCAGTATTTT.

The chain has TRBV29-1 and TRBJ1-4; 10 nucleotides match TRBD1. The CDR3 has 13 amino acids. Trimming removed 6 bases from V and 7 bases from J; junction bases left unmatched: 5. Germline CDR1 is SQVTM and CDR2 is ANQGSEA. This CDR3 reads CSVRGQGREKLFF. As DNA, the CDR3 is TGCAGCGTGAGGGGACAGGGGCGTGAAAAACTGTTTTTT.

This clone came up a few times. The chain employs TRBV7-9 and TRBJ1-6, with D tentatively TRBD1 (5 bases). Germline V gives CDR1 SEHNR, CDR2 FQNEAQ (reference sequence). This CDR3 comprises 13 residues. V gave up 4 bases and J gave up 10 bases, with 11 bases separating them. The CDR3 loop reads CASSSQVGSPLHF. DNA of the CDR3: TGTGCCAGCAGCTCACAGGTTGGCTCACCCCTCCACTTT.

This sequence joins TRBV6-1 and TRBJ2-5; D call uncertain. V was trimmed by 6 bases and J by 5 bases, leaving 10 bases between them. From germline, CDR1 is MNHNS and CDR2 SASEGT. The CDR3 runs to 12 residues. The CDR3 sequence: CASSRNSETQYF. In nucleotides, the CDR3 is TGTGCCAGCAGCAGGAACTCGGAGACCCAGTACTTC.

This clone has only a few counts. The chain couples TRBV5-1 to TRBJ2-1; no clear D. Trimming removed 1 base from V and 5 bases from J, with 13 bases in between. In germline, CDR1 is SGHRS, CDR2 YFSETQ. The CDR3 contains 15 residues. CDR3 region: CASSLSVIRDNEQFF. In nucleotides, the CDR3 is TGCGCCAGCAGCTTGAGTGTTATCCGAGACAATGAGCAGTTCTTC.